This T cell receptor (beta chain) was found in a study of shared clonotypes between healthy human individuals. Study-wide findings and caveats: Compared with memory subsets, naive subsets generally had larger estimated richness.

Sequenced by immunoSEQ multiplex PCR; TCRdb stores in-frame clones only, minus some. This sample has roughly 1,500,000 clones, with 98% found just once. Concerning this clone itself: Antigen specificity is unknown.

Trimming removed 2 bases from V and 2 bases from J, with 9 bases in between. This CDR3 region has 14 residues. CDR1 and CDR2 from the germline V gene are MNHEY and SVGAGI. Sequenced sample: naive CD4+ T cells sorted from blood. The subset denotes: CD45RA+ positively selected. The sequence was collected from a man aged 30 to 39 in good health. The V gene is TRBV6-5, the J gene TRBJ2-5; possible D gene TRBD2, 5 bases. The CDR3 here is CASSYTGKQETQYF. CDR3 in DNA: TGTGCCAGCAGTTACACCGGGAAACAAGAGACCCAGTACTTC.